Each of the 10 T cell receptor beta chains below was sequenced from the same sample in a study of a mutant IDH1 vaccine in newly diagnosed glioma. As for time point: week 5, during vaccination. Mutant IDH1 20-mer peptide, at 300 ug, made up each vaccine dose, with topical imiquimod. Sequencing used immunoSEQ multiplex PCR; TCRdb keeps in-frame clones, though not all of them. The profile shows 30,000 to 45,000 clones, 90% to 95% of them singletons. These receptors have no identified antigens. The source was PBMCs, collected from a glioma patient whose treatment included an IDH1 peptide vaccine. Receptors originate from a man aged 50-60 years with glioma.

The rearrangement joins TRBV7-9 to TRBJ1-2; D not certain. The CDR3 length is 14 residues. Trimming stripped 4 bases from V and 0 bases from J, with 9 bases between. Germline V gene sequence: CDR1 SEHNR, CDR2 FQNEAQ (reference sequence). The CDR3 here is CASSSADPNYGYTF. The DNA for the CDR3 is TGTGCCAGCAGCTCCGCGGACCCTAACTATGGCTACACCTTC.

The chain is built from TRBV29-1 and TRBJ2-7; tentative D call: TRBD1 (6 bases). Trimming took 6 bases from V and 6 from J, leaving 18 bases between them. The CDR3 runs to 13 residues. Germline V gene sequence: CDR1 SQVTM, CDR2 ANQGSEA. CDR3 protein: CSVDRSSSSEQYF. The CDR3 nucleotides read TGCAGCGTCGACAGGTCCTCGTCGTCCGAGCAGTACTTC.

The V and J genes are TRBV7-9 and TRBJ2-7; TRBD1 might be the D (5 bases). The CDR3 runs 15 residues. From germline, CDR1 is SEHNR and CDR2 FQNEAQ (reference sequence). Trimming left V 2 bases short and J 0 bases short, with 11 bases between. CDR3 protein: CASSLQGWVSYEQYF. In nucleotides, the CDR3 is TGTGCCAGCAGCTTACAGGGTTGGGTCTCCTACGAGCAGTACTTC.

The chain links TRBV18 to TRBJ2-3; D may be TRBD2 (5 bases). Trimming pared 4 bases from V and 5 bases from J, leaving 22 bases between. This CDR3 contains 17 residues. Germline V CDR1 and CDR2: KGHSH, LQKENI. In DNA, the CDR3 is TGTGCCAGCTCACAGCTCCCTCCTCAGCGGAGCCAAGATACGCAGTATTTT. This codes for CASSQLPPQRSQDTQYF.

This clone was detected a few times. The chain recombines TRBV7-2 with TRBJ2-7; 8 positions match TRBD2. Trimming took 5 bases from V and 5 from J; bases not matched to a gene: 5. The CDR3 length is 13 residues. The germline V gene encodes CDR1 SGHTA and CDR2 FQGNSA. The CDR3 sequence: CASSPQGLDEQYF. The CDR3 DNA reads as TGTGCCAGCAGCCCACAGGGACTAGACGAGCAGTACTTC.

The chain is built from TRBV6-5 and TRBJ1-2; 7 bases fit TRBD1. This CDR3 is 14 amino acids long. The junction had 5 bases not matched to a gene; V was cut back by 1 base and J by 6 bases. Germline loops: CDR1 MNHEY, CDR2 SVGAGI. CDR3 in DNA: TGTGCCAGCAGTTACTGGGCAGGGGGTGATGGCTACACCTTC. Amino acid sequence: CASSYWAGGDGYTF.

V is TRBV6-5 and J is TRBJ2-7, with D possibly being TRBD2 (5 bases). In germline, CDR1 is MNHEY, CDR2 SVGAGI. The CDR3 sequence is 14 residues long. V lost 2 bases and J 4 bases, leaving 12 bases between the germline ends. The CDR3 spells CASSYEGWPYEQYF. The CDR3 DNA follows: TGTGCCAGCAGTTACGAGGGCTGGCCGTACGAGCAGTACTTC.

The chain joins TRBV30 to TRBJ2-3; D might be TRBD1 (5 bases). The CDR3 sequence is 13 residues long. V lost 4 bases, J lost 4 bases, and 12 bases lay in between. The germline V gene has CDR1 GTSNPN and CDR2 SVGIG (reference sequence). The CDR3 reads CAWTGLGPDTQYF. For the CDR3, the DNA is TGTGCCTGGACAGGGCTGGGGCCAGATACGCAGTATTTT.

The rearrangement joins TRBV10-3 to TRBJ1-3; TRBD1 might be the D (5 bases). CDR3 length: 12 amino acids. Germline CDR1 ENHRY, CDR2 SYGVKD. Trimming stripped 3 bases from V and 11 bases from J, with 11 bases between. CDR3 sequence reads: CAISDSGNAIYF. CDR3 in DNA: TGTGCCATCAGTGACTCAGGGAACGCCATATATTTT.

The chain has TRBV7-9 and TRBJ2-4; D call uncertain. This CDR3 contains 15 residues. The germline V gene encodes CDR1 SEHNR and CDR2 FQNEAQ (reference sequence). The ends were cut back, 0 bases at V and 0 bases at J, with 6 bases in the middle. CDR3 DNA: TGTGCCAGCAGCTTAGCGGGTTTAGCCAAAAACATTCAGTACTTC. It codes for CASSLAGLAKNIQYF.